The present T cell receptor beta chain was sequenced within a study of T cells in Graves' hyperthyroidism and ophthalmopathy. Study information: The authors collected peripheral blood at initial diagnosis, before any treatment. Overall study findings and caveats: A median around 6.4 months before onset, the model predicted ophthalmopathy.

At least ten counts were recorded for this clonotype. The antigen is undetermined. The source material, RNA transcripts, was used to amplify TCR beta CDR3 regions. The HTBI primer set served for first-round RT-PCR of the TCR CDR3. TCRdb passed the multiplex PCR reads through MiXCR, listing each CDR3 protein once. The data hold roughly 300,000 distinct CDR3 sequences, with roughly 23% observed a single time. Every diagnosis used clinical symptoms, serum thyroxine and TRAb, thyroid ultrasound and orbital computed tomography. The PBMCs were taken from about 9.7 ml of fresh peripheral blood. Germline V lookup: CDR1 SNHLY, CDR2 FYNNEI. The CDR3 sequence is 15 residues long. Trimming cost V 5 bases and J 2 bases, with 13 bases left between them.

V and J are TRBV2 and TRBJ1-3; D may be TRBD1 (6 bases). The material sequenced was blood. The sequence was collected from a woman between 50 and 59 years old with Graves' hyperthyroidism. The CDR3 nucleotides are TGTGCCAGCAGTATCACAGGGTCGGCTGGAAACACCATATATTTT. It translates to CASSITGSAGNTIYF.